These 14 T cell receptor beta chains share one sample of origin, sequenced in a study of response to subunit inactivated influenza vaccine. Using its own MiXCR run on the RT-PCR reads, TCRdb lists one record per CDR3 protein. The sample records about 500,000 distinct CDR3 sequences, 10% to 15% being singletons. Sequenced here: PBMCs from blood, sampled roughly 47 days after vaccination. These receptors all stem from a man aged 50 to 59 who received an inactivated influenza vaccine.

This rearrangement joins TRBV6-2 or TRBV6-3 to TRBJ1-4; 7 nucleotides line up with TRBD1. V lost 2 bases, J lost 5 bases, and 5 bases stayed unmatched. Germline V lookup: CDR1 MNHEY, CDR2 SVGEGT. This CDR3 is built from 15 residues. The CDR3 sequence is CASSYGGGGNEKLFF. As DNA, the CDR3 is TGTGCCAGCAGTTACGGAGGAGGGGGCAATGAAAAACTGTTTTTT.

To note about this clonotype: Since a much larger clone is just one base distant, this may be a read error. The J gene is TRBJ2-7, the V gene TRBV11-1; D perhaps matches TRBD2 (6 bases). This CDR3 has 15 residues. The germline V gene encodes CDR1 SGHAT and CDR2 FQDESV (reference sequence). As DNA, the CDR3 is TGTGTCAGCAGCCAAGGTGGCGGGGTCGCCTACGAGCAGTACTTC. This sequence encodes CVSSQGGGVAYEQYF.

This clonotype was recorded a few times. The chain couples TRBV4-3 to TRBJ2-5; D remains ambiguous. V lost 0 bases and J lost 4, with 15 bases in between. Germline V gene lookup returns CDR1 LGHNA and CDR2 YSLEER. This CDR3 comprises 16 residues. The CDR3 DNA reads TGCGCCAGCAGCCAAGATCTAGTACAGTCAGGAGAGACCCAGTACTTC. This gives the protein CASSQDLVQSGETQYF.

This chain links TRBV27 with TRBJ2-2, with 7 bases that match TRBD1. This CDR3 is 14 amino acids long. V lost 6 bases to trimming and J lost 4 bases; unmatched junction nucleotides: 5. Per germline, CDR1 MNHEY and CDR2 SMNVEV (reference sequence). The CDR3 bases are TGTGCCAGCAGACAGGGGACAGCCACCGGGGAGCTGTTTTTT. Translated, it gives CASRQGTATGELFF.

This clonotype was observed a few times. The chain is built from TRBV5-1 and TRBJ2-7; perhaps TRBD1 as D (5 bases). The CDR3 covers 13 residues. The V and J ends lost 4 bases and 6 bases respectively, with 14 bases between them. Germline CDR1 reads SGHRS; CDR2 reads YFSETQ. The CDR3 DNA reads TGCGCCAGCAGCCCGTTTACAGGCGGCGAGCAGTACTTC. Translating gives CASSPFTGGEQYF.

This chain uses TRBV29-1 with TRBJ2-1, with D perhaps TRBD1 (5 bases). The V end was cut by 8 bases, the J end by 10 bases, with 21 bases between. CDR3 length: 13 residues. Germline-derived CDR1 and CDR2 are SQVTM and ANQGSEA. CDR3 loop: CSTRPDIFGEQFF. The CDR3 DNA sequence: TGCAGCACTCGTCCGGACATCTTCGGCGAGCAGTTCTTC.

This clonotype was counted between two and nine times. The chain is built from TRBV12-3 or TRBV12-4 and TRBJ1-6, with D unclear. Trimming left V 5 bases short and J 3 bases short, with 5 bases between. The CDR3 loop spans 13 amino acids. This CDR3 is CASSTDYNSPLHF. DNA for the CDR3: TGTGCCAGCAGTACAGACTATAATTCACCCCTCCACTTT.

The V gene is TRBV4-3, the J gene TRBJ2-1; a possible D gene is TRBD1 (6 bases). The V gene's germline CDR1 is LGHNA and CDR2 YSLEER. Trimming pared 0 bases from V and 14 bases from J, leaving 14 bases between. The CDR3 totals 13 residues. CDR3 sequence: CASSQDRDRSEFF. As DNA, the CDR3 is TGCGCCAGCAGCCAAGATCGAGACAGGTCGGAGTTCTTC.

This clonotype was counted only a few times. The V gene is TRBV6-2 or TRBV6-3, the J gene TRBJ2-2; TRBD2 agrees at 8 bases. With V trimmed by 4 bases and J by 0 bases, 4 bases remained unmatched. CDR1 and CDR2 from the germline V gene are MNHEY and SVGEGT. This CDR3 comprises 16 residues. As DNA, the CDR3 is TGTGCCAGCAGTTCCTGGACTAGCTCGAACACCGGGGAGCTGTTTTTT. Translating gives CASSSWTSSNTGELFF.

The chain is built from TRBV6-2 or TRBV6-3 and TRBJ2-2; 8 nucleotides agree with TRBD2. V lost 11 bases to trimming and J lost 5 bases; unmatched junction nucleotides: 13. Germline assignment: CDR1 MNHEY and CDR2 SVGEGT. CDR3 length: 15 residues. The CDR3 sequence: CASRSLAEITGELFF. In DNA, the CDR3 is TGTGCCTCACGGTCACTAGCGGAAATAACCGGGGAGCTGTTTTTT.

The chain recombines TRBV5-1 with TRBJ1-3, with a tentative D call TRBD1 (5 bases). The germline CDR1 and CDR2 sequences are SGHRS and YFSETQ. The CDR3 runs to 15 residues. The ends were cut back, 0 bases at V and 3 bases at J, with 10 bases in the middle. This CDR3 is CASSLGRVLGNTIYF. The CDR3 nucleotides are TGCGCCAGCAGCTTGGGCAGGGTGCTTGGAAACACCATATATTTT.

CDR3 nucleotide sequence: TGCAGCGTTGAATGGGAGACCCAGTACTTC. Translating gives CSVEWETQYF. The V gene is TRBV29-1, the J gene TRBJ2-5; D unresolved. This CDR3 contains 10 residues. V was shortened by 2 bases and J by 5 bases, with 3 bases between the two germline ends. Germline V gene data show CDR1 as SQVTM and CDR2 as ANQGSEA.

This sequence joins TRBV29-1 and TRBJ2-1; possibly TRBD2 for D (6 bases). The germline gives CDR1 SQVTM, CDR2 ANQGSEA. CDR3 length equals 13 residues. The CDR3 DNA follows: TGCGCGGTTGGAGGGGCCAACTACAATGAGCAGTTCTTC. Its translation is CAVGGANYNEQFF.

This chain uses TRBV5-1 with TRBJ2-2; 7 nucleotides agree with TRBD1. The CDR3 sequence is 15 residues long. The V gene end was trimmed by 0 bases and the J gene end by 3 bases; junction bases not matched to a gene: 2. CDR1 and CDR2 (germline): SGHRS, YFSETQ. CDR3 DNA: TGCGCCAGCAGCTTGGGGGACAGAGACACCGGGGAGCTGTTTTTT. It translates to CASSLGDRDTGELFF.